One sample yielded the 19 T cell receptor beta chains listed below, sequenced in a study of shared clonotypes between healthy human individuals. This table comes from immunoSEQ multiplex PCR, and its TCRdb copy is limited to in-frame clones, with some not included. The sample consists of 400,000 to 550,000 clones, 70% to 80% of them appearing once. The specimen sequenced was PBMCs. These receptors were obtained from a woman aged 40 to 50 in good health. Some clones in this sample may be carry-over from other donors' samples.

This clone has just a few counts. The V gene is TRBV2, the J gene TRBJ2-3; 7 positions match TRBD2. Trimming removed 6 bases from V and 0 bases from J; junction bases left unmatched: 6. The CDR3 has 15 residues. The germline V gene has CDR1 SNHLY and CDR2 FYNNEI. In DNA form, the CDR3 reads TGTGCCAGCAGCCGCGGGAGCGGGAGCACAGATACGCAGTATTTT. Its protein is CASSRGSGSTDTQYF.

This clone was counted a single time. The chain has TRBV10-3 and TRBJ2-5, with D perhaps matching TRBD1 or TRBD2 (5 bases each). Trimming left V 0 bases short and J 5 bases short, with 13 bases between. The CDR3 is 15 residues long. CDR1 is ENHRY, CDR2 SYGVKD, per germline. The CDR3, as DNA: TGTGCCATCAGTGAGTCGAGAGGGGCTGGGGAGACCCAGTACTTC. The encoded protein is CAISESRGAGETQYF.

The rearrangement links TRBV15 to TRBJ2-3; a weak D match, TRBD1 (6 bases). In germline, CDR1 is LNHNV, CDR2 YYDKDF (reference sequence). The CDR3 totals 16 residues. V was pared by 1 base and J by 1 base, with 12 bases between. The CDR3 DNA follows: TGTGCCACCAGCAGAGGAGGGGGAAGGGGCACAGATACGCAGTATTTT. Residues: CATSRGGGRGTDTQYF.

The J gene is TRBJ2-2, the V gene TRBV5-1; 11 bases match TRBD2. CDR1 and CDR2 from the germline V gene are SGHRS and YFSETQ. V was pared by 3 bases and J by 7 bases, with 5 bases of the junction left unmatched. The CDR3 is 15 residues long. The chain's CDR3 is CASSSSGRSIGELFF. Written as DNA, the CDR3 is TGCGCCAGCAGCTCTAGCGGGAGGAGTATCGGGGAGCTGTTTTTT.

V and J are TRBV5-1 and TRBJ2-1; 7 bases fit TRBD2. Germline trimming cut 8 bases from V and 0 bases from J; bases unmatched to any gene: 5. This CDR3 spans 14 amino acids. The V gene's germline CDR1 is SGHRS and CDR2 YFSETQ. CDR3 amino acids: CASGGGSSYNEQFF. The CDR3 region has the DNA TGCGCCAGTGGTGGCGGGAGCTCCTACAATGAGCAGTTCTTC. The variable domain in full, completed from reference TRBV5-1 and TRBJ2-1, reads KAGVTQTPRYLIKTRGQQVTLSCSPISGHRSVSWYQQTPGQGLQFLFEYFSETQRNKGNFPGRFSGRQFSNSRSEMNVSTLELGDSALYLCASGGGSSYNEQFFGPGTRLTVL.

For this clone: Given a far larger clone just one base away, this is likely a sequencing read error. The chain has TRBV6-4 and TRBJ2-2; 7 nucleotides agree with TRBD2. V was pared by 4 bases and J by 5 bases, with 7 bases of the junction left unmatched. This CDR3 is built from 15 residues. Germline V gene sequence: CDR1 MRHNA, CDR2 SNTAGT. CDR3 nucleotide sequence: TGTGCCAGCAGTGGAGGCGGGGGAGATACCGGGGAGCTGTTTTTT. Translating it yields CASSGGGGDTGELFF.

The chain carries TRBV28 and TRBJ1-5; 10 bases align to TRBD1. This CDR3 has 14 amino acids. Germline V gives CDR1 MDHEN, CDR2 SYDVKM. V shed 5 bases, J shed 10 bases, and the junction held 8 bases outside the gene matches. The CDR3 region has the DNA TGTGCCAGCAGTCCGGGACAGGGGTTTCGACCCCAGCATTTT. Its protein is CASSPGQGFRPQHF.

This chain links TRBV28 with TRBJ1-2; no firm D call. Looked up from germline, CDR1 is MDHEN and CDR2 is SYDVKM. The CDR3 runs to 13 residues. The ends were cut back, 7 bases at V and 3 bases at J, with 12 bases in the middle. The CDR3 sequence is CASNIARDYGYTF. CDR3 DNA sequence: TGTGCCAGCAACATCGCCCGAGACTATGGCTACACCTTC.

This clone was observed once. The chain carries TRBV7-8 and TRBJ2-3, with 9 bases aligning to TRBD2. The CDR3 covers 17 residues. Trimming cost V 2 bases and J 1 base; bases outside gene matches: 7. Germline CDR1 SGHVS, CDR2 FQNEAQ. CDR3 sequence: CASSLRIAGAGTDTQYF. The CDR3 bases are TGTGCCAGCAGCTTAAGGATAGCGGGAGCTGGCACAGATACGCAGTATTTT.

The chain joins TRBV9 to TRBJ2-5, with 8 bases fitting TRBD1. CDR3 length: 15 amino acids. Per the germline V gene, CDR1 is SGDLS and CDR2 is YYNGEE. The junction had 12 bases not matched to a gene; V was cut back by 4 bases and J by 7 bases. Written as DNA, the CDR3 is TGTGCCAGCAGCCCAGGTGGACAGGGCTCGGGGACCCAGTACTTC. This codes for CASSPGGQGSGTQYF. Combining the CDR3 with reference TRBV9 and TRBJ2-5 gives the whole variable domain DSGVTQTPKHLITATGQRVTLRCSPRSGDLSVYWYQQSLDQGLQFLIQYYNGEERAKGNILERFSAQQFPDLHSELNLSSLELGDSALYFCASSPGGQGSGTQYFGPGTRLLVL.

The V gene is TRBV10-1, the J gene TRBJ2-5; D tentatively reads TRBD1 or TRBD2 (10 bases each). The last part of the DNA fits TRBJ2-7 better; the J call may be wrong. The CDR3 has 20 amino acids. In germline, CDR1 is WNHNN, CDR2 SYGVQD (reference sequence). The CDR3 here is CATRRRTGGRLAGVIGEQYF. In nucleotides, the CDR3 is TGCGCCACCCGACGAAGGACAGGGGGTAGGCTAGCGGGAGTGATTGGCGAGCAGTACTTC.

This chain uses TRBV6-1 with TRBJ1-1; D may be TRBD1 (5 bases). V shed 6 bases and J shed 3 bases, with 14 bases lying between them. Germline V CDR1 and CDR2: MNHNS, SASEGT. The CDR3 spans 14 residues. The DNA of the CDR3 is TGTGCCAGCAGCCGGCAGGGTGTCGACACTGAAGCTTTCTTT. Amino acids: CASSRQGVDTEAFF.

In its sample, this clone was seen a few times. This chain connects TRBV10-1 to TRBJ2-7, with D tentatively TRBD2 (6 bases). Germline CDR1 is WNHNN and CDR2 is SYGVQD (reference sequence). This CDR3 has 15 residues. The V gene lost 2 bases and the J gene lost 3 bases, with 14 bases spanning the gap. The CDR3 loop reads CASSEEEGRFYEQYF. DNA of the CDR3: TGCGCCAGCAGTGAGGAGGAGGGCAGATTCTACGAGCAGTACTTC.

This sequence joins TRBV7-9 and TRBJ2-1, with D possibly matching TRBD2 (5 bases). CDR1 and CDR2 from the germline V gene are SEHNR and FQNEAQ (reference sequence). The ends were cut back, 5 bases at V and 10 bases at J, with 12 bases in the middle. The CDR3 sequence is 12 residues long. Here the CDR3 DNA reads TGTGCCAGCAGCGGCGGGCCCTGGGAGCAGTTCTTC. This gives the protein CASSGGPWEQFF. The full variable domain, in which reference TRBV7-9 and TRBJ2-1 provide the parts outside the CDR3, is DTGVSQNPRHKITKRGQNVTFRCDPISEHNRLYWYRQTLGQGPEFLTYFQNEAQLEKSRLLSDRFSAERPKGSFSTLEIQRTEQGDSAMYLCASSGGPWEQFFGPGTRLTVL.

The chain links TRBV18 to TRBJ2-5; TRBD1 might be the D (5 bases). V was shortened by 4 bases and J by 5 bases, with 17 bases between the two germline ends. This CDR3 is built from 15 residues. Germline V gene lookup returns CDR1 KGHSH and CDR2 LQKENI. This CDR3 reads CASSLRGQTWETQYF. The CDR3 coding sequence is TGTGCCAGCTCACTTAGGGGCCAAACATGGGAGACCCAGTACTTC.

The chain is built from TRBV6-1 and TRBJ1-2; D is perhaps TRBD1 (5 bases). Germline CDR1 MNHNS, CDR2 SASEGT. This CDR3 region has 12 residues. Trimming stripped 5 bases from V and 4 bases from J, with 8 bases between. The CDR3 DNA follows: TGTGCCAGCAGTTCGACAGTCTATGGCTACACCTTC. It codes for CASSSTVYGYTF.

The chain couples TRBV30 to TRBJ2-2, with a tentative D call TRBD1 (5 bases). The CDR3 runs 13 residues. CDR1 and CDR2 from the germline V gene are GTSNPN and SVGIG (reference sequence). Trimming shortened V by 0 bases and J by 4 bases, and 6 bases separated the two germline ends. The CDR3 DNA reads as TGTGCCTGGAGTGTGCAGGGCACCGGGGAGCTGTTTTTT. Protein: CAWSVQGTGELFF.

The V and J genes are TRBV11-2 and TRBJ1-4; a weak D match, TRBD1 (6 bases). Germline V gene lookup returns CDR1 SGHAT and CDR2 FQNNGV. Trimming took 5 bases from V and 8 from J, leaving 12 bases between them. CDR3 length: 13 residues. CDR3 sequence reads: CASSALTGEKLFF. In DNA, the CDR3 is TGTGCCAGCAGCGCATTAACAGGGGAAAAACTGTTTTTT.

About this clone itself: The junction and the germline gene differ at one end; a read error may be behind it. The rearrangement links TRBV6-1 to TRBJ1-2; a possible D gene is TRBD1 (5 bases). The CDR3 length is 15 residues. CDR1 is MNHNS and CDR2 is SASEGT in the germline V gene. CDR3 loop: CAISRQILANYGYTF. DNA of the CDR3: TGTGCCATCAGTCGACAGATTTTAGCTAACTATGGCTACACCTTC.